The 29 T cell receptor beta chains below come from one sample, sequenced in a study of shared T cell receptors in the human thymus. Some clones are missing from TCRdb's copy, which holds only in-frame ones; the method was immunoSEQ multiplex PCR. This table has approximately 400,000 clones, 85% to 95% appearing once. Source material: thymocytes. Receptors were obtained from a human donor.

Concerning this clone itself: One end of the junction fails to match germline, which may point to a read error. The chain employs TRBV19 and TRBJ2-1; D not resolved. The CDR3 extends over 14 amino acids. The germline gives CDR1 LNHDA, CDR2 SQIVND (reference sequence). CDR3 protein: CASREGSAYNEQFF. DNA of the CDR3: TGTGCTAGTAGGGAAGGGTCGGCATACAATGAGCAGTTCTTC.

The chain joins TRBV15 to TRBJ1-4; no definite D call. The germline gives CDR1 LNHNV, CDR2 YYDKDF (reference sequence). CDR3 size: 16 residues. V dropped 0 bases and J dropped 0 bases, with 8 bases sitting between them. The CDR3 here is CATSRDLAATNEKLFF. Written as DNA, the CDR3 is TGTGCCACCAGCAGAGATCTGGCGGCAACTAATGAAAAACTGTTTTTT. The variable domain in full, completed from reference TRBV15 and TRBJ1-4, reads DAMVIQNPRYQVTQFGKPVTLSCSQTLNHNVMYWYQQKSSQAPKLLFHYYDKDFNNEADTPDNFQSRRPNTSFCFLDIRSPGLGDTAMYLCATSRDLAATNEKLFFGSGTQLSVL.

This chain joins TRBV29-1 and TRBJ1-1, with no clear D. CDR1 SQVTM and CDR2 ANQGSEA come from the germline V gene. The CDR3 spans 15 residues. V was cut by 8 bases and J by 4 bases, with 23 bases left in between. The CDR3 DNA is TGCAGCCCTCGTCGGCTTCAAGTGGGTGGCACTGAAGCTTTCTTT. Its translation: CSPRRLQVGGTEAFF.

This chain uses TRBV10-2 with TRBJ2-7, with unresolved D. From germline, CDR1 is WSHSY and CDR2 SAAADI. The CDR3 extends over 16 amino acids. Trimming took off 3 bases at V and 3 bases at J, with 18 bases between the two ends. The CDR3 DNA reads TGCGCCAGCAGTGACGATGGACGCACTTCGGACTACGAGCAGTACTTC. Translating gives CASSDDGRTSDYEQYF.

In this sample, this clone turned up once. The rearrangement links TRBV28 to TRBJ1-3; a weak D match, TRBD1 (6 bases). Deletions cut 3 bases from V and 1 base from J, with 13 bases between. Germline CDR1 MDHEN, CDR2 SYDVKM. There are 16 residues in the CDR3. The CDR3 protein is CASSLDSGGSGNTIYF. DNA of the CDR3: TGTGCCAGCAGTTTGGACAGTGGGGGATCTGGAAACACCATATATTTT.

CDR3 region: CATSRANWYGSYNEQFF. CDR3 nucleotides: TGTGCCACCAGCAGAGCAAACTGGTATGGCTCCTACAATGAGCAGTTCTTC. The chain combines TRBV15 with TRBJ2-1; D ambiguous. This CDR3 is built from 17 residues. Trimming removed 1 base from V and 0 bases from J, with 13 bases in between. The germline V gene has CDR1 LNHNV and CDR2 YYDKDF (reference sequence).

CDR3 residues: CASSFQPRGRAGPWREQFF. The DNA of the CDR3 is TGTGCCAGCAGTTTCCAGCCCCGGGGGAGGGCGGGGCCCTGGCGTGAGCAGTTCTTC. V usage is TRBV28 and J usage is TRBJ2-1; 7 nucleotides match TRBD2. This CDR3 has 19 amino acids. The trim removed 3 bases at V and 9 bases at J, leaving 23 bases unmatched. Germline V gives CDR1 MDHEN, CDR2 SYDVKM.

The rearrangement uses TRBV7-9 and TRBJ1-3; 8 bases map to TRBD1. With 4 bases clipped from V and 8 bases from J, the junction kept 7 bases outside the gene matches. The CDR3 contains 14 residues. Germline CDR1 is SEHNR and CDR2 is FQNEAQ (reference sequence). CDR3 sequence reads: CASSSPDREDTIYF. The CDR3 DNA reads as TGTGCCAGCAGCTCCCCGGACAGGGAGGACACCATATATTTT.

The chain recombines TRBV2 with TRBJ1-2, with TRBD1 matching over 7 bases. Germline V lookup: CDR1 SNHLY, CDR2 FYNNEI. The CDR3 is 15 amino acids. V was pared by 3 bases and J by 0 bases, with 4 bases of the junction left unmatched. The DNA for the CDR3 is TGTGCCAGCAGTGAGGAGGGGGCGGCTAACTATGGCTACACCTTC. Its protein product is CASSEEGAANYGYTF.

The chain couples TRBV27 to TRBJ2-1; 9 nucleotides align to TRBD2. Germline-derived CDR1 and CDR2 are MNHEY and SMNVEV (reference sequence). With V trimmed by 5 bases and J by 2 bases, 25 bases remained unmatched. CDR3 length equals 22 residues. CDR3 in amino acids: CASSPPPGSGRPPLLAYNEQFF. Here the CDR3 DNA reads TGTGCCAGCAGTCCCCCCCCCGGCAGCGGGAGGCCTCCACTACTGGCCTACAATGAGCAGTTCTTC.

The chain's CDR3 is CASSPSPMTGPYEQYF. In DNA, the CDR3 is TGTGCCAGCAGCCCCAGCCCGATGACCGGGCCGTACGAGCAGTACTTC. The J gene is TRBJ2-7, the V gene TRBV7-6; D not certain. The CDR3 has 16 residues. Germline CDR1 and CDR2: SGHVS and FNYEAQ. Trimming stripped 5 bases from V and 4 bases from J, with 21 bases between.

V usage is TRBV30 and J usage is TRBJ2-4; D is ambiguous. V was pared by 2 bases and J by 10 bases, with 18 bases between. CDR1 and CDR2 from the germline V gene are GTSNPN and SVGIG (reference sequence). The CDR3 is 14 residues long. The CDR3 protein is CAWSPYTVPRIQYF. Here the CDR3 DNA reads TGTGCCTGGAGTCCGTACACGGTACCTAGGATTCAGTACTTC.

The J gene is TRBJ1-2, the V gene TRBV12-2; whether TRBD1, the table's D call, matches the DNA was not checked. TRBV12-2 is an annotated pseudogene. The CDR3 is 15 amino acids. The CDR3, as DNA: TGTGCAAGTCGGCTCACCCAGGGGGCGAAAGGTGGCTACACCTTC. It translates to CASRLTQGAKGGYTF.

The CDR3: CASSRGVSNQPQHF. CDR3 sequence (DNA): TGCGCCAGCAGCCGAGGAGTTAGCAATCAGCCCCAGCATTTT. The chain employs TRBV4-3 and TRBJ1-5; no firm D call. Trimming shortened V by 4 bases and J by 0 bases, and 7 bases separated the two germline ends. In germline, CDR1 is LGHNA, CDR2 YSLEER. This CDR3 spans 14 amino acids.

This chain connects TRBV5-1 to TRBJ2-3, with D unresolved. The germline V gene encodes CDR1 SGHRS and CDR2 YFSETQ. Trimming pared 3 bases from V and 2 bases from J, leaving 7 bases between. The CDR3 consists of 13 residues. The CDR3, as DNA: TGCGCCAGCAGCTCACGTTTCACAGATACGCAGTATTTT. This sequence encodes CASSSRFTDTQYF.

V gene TRBV11-3 combines with J gene TRBJ2-3, with TRBD1 matching over 9 bases. In germline, CDR1 is SGHNT, CDR2 YENEEA. The V segment lost 5 bases and the J segment 3 bases; nucleotides outside the gene matches: 12. CDR3 length equals 17 residues. CDR3 DNA sequence: TGTGCCAGCAGCCCCGTATCCGGGACAGGGTTGACAGATACGCAGTATTTT. Translating gives CASSPVSGTGLTDTQYF.

The chain couples TRBV7-2 to TRBJ2-7; tentative D call: TRBD2 (7 bases). Deletions cut 3 bases from V and 2 bases from J, with 14 bases between. Germline V gives CDR1 SGHTA, CDR2 FQGNSA. CDR3 size: 15 residues. The CDR3 loop reads CASSLGGRDPYEQYF. The CDR3 DNA follows: TGTGCCAGCAGCTTGGGGGGGCGGGATCCCTACGAGCAGTACTTC.

The rearrangement joins TRBV5-4 to TRBJ2-7; D is undetermined. The CDR3 has 15 residues. Germline V CDR1 and CDR2: SGHNT, YYREEE (reference sequence). The V end lost 4 bases, the J end lost 0 bases, and 14 bases lay between the germline ends. The CDR3 DNA is TGTGCCAGCAGCATAACACAGCTTTTCTCCTACGAGCAGTACTTC. The encoded protein is CASSITQLFSYEQYF.

The V and J genes are TRBV10-2 and TRBJ2-7, with 7 bases identical to TRBD2. V dropped 7 bases and J dropped 4; count of bases not matched to a gene: 4. The CDR3 is made up of 12 amino acids. Germline lookup yields CDR1 WSHSY and CDR2 SAAADI. CDR3 nucleotides: TGCGCCAGCACGAACGGGAGGTACGAGCAGTACTTC. This codes for CASTNGRYEQYF.

V is TRBV7-9 and J is TRBJ1-1; D gene ambiguous. The V and J ends lost 5 bases and 0 bases respectively, with 10 bases between them. Germline loops: CDR1 SEHNR, CDR2 FQNEAQ (reference sequence). CDR3 size: 14 residues. The CDR3: CASSPQRVNTEAFF. DNA for the CDR3: TGTGCCAGCAGCCCTCAGAGGGTGAACACTGAAGCTTTCTTT. Combining the CDR3 with reference TRBV7-9 and TRBJ1-1 gives the whole variable domain DTGVSQNPRHKITKRGQNVTFRCDPISEHNRLYWYRQTLGQGPEFLTYFQNEAQLEKSRLLSDRFSAERPKGSFSTLEIQRTEQGDSAMYLCASSPQRVNTEAFFGQGTRLTVV.

The chain is built from TRBV7-3 and TRBJ1-2, with 7 positions matching TRBD1. Germline CDR1 and CDR2: SGHTA and FQGTGA. The CDR3 loop spans 16 amino acids. With V trimmed by 4 bases and J by 4 bases, 12 bases remained unmatched. The CDR3 is CASSSGTASPRYGYTF. The CDR3 DNA follows: TGTGCCAGCAGCTCCGGGACAGCCTCTCCACGCTATGGCTACACCTTC.

The chain uses TRBV19 and TRBJ1-2; D unresolved. This CDR3 comprises 17 residues. Trimming removed 0 bases at V and 5 bases at J, with 19 bases between. CDR1 and CDR2 (germline): LNHDA, SQIVND (reference sequence). As DNA, the CDR3 is TGTGCCAGTAGTATAGATCGGGAGTCCTCCGTCTGGTATGGCTACACCTTC. Translated, it gives CASSIDRESSVWYGYTF.

J is TRBJ2-7 and V is TRBV27; the D gene is possibly TRBD2 (5 bases). V gave up 2 bases and J gave up 2 bases, with 28 bases separating them. This CDR3 has 20 amino acids. Per germline, CDR1 MNHEY and CDR2 SMNVEV (reference sequence). DNA of the CDR3: TGTGCCAGCAGTTTAGCTAATGCCCCAGGAGGACGTTCCCTTCCCTACGAGCAGTACTTC. Translation gives CASSLANAPGGRSLPYEQYF.

The chain has TRBV28 and TRBJ2-1, with D tentatively TRBD2 (6 bases). The CDR3 loop spans 18 amino acids. The germline V gene encodes CDR1 MDHEN and CDR2 SYDVKM. Deletions cut 6 bases from V and 2 bases from J, with 23 bases between. The CDR3 coding sequence is TGTGCCAGCAGCCACCCCCCTGTTAGCGGCCTGACCTACAATGAGCAGTTCTTC. Translating gives CASSHPPVSGLTYNEQFF.

This chain joins TRBV28 and TRBJ1-5; D ambiguous. This CDR3 comprises 17 residues. Trimming cost V 8 bases and J 4 bases, with 24 bases left between them. CDR1 and CDR2 from the germline V gene are MDHEN and SYDVKM. The CDR3 here is CASARLSHELQNQPQHF. CDR3 DNA: TGTGCCAGCGCCCGTTTGTCCCACGAACTTCAAAATCAGCCCCAGCATTTT.

V gene TRBV7-9 combines with J gene TRBJ2-1, with D maybe TRBD2 (5 bases). Germline V gives CDR1 SEHNR, CDR2 FQNEAQ (reference sequence). CDR3 length: 16 residues. V dropped 1 base and J dropped 0 bases, with 10 bases sitting between them. The CDR3 protein is CASSLGAESSYNEQFF. DNA for the CDR3: TGTGCCAGCAGCTTAGGAGCGGAGAGCTCCTACAATGAGCAGTTCTTC.

The chain combines TRBV27 with TRBJ1-5, with D possibly matching TRBD1 (5 bases). V gave up 5 bases and J gave up 6 bases, with 14 bases separating them. Germline lookup yields CDR1 MNHEY and CDR2 SMNVEV (reference sequence). This CDR3 contains 14 residues. The CDR3 bases are TGTGCCAGCAGTCTTCGGGGGTACGGTCAGCCCCAGCATTTT. Residues: CASSLRGYGQPQHF.

This chain connects TRBV7-6 to TRBJ2-6; TRBD1 is a possible D gene (5 bases). This CDR3 has 22 amino acids. In germline, CDR1 is SGHVS, CDR2 FNYEAQ. The V end lost 7 bases, the J end lost 4 bases, and 35 bases lay between the germline ends. CDR3 region: CASTFGPPRNKWGVGGANVLTF. The CDR3 DNA reads as TGTGCCAGCACCTTCGGCCCCCCCCGCAATAAATGGGGCGTAGGGGGGGCCAACGTCCTGACTTTC.

The rearrangement joins TRBV2 to TRBJ2-1, with 9 bases aligning to TRBD1. Germline V gene sequence: CDR1 SNHLY, CDR2 FYNNEI. V dropped 6 bases and J dropped 8; count of bases not matched to a gene: 8. The CDR3 extends over 14 amino acids. This CDR3 reads CASRGTGKGDEQFF. The CDR3 DNA reads as TGTGCCAGCAGGGGGACAGGGAAGGGGGATGAGCAGTTCTTC.